This TCR beta chain is drawn from a study of cytomegalovirus exposure and HLA in healthy donors. For this clone: The target antigen is unknown.

Germline loops: CDR1 PRHDT, CDR2 FYEKMQ (reference sequence). The CDR3 is 13 amino acids. J lost 8 bases, V lost 3 bases, and 6 bases had no gene match. Study observations and caveats: The classifier was said to identify cytomegalovirus status with high specificity and sensitivity.

TCRdb's copy holds only in-frame clones and misses some; the assay was immunoSEQ multiplex PCR. The sample yields around 150,000 clones, approximately 84% seen once. The sample taken for sequencing was PBMCs. The V call is TRBV13, the J call TRBJ1-2, with TRBD1 matching over 7 bases. This receptor was obtained from a man younger than 45 in good health and CMV-seropositive. CDR3: CASSFDRDSGYTF. For the CDR3, the DNA is TGTGCCAGCAGCTTCGACAGGGATAGCGGCTACACCTTC.